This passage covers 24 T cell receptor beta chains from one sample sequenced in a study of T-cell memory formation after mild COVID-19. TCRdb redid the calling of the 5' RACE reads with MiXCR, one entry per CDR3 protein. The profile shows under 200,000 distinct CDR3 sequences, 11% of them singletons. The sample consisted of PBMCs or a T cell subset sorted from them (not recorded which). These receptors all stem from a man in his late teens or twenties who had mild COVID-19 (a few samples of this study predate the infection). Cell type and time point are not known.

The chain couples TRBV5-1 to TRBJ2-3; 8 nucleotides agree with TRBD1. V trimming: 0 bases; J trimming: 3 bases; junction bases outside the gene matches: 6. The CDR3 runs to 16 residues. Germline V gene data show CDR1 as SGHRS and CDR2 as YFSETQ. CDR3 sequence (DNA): TGCGCCAGCAGCTTGGGGGCAGGGGGCGAGACAGATACGCAGTATTTT. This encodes CASSLGAGGETDTQYF.

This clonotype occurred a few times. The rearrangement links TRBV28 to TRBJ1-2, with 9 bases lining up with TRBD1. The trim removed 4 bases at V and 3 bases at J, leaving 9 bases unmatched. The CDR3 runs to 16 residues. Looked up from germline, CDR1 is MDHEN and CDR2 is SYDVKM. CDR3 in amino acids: CASSSGTGSGHYGYTF. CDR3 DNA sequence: TGTGCCAGCAGTTCTGGGACAGGGAGCGGACACTATGGCTACACCTTC.

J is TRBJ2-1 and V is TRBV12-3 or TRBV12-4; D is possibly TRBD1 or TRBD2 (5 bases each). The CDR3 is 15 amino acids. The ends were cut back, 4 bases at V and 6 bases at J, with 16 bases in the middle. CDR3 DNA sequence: TGTGCCAGCAGTTCACACTGGGACCCTTCCAATGAGCAGTTCTTC. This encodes CASSSHWDPSNEQFF.

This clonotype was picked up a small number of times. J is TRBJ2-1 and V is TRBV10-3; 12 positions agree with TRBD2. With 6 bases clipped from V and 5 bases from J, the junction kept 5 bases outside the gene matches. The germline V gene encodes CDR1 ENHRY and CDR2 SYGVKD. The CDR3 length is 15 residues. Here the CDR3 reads CAIRERLAGDNEQFF. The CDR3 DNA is TGTGCCATCAGGGAGCGACTAGCGGGGGACAATGAGCAGTTCTTC.

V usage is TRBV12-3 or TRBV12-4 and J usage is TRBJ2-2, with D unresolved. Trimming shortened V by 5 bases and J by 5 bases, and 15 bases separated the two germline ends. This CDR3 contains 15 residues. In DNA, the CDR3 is TGTGCCAGCAGTGGCCCCCCGTGGGGTACCGGGGAGCTGTTTTTT. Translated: CASSGPPWGTGELFF.

CDR3 DNA sequence: TGTGCCAGCAGCCTCAGGGCGGACAGGAACTATGGCTACACCTTC. This sequence encodes CASSLRADRNYGYTF. V is TRBV7-2 and J is TRBJ1-2; 7 nucleotides agree with TRBD1. With V trimmed by 5 bases and J by 2 bases, 8 bases remained unmatched. There are 15 residues in the CDR3. Germline values: CDR1 SGHTA, CDR2 FQGNSA. Based on the CDR3 plus reference TRBV7-2 and TRBJ1-2, the full variable domain is GAGVSQSPSNKVTEKGKDVELRCDPISGHTALYWYRQSLGQGLEFLIYFQGNSAPDKSGLPSDRFSAERTGGSVSTLTIQRTQQEDSAVYLCASSLRADRNYGYTFGSGTRLTVV.

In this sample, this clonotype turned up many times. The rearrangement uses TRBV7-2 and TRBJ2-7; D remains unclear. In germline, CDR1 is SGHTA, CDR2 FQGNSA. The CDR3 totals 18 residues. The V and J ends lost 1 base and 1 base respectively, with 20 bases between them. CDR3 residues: CASSLGVLKDRRSYEQYV. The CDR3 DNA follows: TGTGCCAGCAGCTTAGGGGTTCTAAAGGACCGACGATCCTACGAGCAGTACGTC.

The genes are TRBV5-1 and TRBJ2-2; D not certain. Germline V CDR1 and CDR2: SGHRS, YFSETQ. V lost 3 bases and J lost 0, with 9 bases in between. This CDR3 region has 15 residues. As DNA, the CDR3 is TGCGCCAGCAGCTCGTCACCCCCGAACACCGGGGAGCTGTTTTTT. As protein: CASSSSPPNTGELFF.

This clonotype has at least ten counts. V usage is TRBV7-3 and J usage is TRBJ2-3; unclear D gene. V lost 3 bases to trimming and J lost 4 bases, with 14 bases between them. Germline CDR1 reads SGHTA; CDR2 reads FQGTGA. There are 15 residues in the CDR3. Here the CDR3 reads CASSLVSGGSDTQYF. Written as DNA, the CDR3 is TGTGCCAGCAGCTTGGTCTCGGGTGGATCAGATACGCAGTATTTT.

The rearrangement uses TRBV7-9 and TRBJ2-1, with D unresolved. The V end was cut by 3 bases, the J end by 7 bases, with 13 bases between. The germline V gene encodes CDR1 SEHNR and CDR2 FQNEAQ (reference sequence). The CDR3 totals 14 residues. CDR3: CASSFWAVRNEQFF. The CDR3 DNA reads TGTGCCAGCAGCTTTTGGGCAGTTCGAAATGAGCAGTTCTTC.

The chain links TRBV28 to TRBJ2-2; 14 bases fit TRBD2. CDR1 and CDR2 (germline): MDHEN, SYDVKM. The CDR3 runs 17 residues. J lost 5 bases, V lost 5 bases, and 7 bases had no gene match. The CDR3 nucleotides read TGTGCCAGCAGTCCCGGACTAGCGGGGGGCGGGACCGGGGAGCTGTTTTTT. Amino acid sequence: CASSPGLAGGGTGELFF.

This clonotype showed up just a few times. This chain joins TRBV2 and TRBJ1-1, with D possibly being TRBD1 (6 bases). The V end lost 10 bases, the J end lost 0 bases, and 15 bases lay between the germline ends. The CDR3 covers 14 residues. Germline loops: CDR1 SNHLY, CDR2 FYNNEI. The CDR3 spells CATRQEWLNTEAFF. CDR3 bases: TGTGCCACCAGACAGGAATGGTTGAACACTGAAGCTTTCTTT.

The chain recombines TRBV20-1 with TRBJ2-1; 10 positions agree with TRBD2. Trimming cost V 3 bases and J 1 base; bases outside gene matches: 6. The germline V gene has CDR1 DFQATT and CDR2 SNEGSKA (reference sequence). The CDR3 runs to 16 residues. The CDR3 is CSAREAGGQSYNEQFF. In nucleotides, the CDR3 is TGCAGTGCTAGGGAAGCGGGGGGGCAATCCTACAATGAGCAGTTCTTC.

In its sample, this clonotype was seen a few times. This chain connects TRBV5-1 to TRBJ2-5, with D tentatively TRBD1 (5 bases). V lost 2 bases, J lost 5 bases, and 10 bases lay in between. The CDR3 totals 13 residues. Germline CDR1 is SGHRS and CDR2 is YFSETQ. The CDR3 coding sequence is TGCGCCAGCAGCTTTAGGGGTACGGAGACCCAGTACTTC. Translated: CASSFRGTETQYF. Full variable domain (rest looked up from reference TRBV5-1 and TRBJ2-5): KAGVTQTPRYLIKTRGQQVTLSCSPISGHRSVSWYQQTPGQGLQFLFEYFSETQRNKGNFPGRFSGRQFSNSRSEMNVSTLELGDSALYLCASSFRGTETQYFGPGTRLLVL.

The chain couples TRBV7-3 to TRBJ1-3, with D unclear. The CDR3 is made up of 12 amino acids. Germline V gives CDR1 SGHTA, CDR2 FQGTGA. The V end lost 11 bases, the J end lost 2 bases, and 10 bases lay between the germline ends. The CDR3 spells CAFYPAGNTIYF. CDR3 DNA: TGTGCCTTCTACCCGGCTGGAAACACCATATATTTT.

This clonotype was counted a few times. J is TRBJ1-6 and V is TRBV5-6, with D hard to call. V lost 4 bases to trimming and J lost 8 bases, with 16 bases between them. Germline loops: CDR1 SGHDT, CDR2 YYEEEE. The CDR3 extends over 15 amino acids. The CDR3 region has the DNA TGTGCCAGCAGCCCCGGAGTCCTTCGGGATTCACCCCTCCACTTT. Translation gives CASSPGVLRDSPLHF.

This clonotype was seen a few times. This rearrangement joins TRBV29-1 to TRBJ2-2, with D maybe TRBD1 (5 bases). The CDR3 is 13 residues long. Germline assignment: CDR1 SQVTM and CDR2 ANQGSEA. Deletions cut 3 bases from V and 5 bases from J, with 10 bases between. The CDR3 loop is CSVDRDRTGELFF. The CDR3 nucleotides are TGCAGCGTTGACAGGGATCGGACCGGGGAGCTGTTTTTT.

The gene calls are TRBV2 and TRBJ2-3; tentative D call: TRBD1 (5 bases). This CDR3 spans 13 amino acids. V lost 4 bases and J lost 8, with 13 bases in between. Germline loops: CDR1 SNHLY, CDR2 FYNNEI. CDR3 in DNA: TGTGCCAGCAGTGCCGGAAATAGGGGTACGCAGTATTTT. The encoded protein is CASSAGNRGTQYF. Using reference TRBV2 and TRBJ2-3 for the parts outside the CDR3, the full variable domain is EPEVTQTPSHQVTQMGQEVILRCVPISNHLYFYWYRQILGQKVEFLVSFYNNEISEKSEIFDDQFSVERPDGSNFTLKIRSTKLEDSAMYFCASSAGNRGTQYFGPGTRLTVL.

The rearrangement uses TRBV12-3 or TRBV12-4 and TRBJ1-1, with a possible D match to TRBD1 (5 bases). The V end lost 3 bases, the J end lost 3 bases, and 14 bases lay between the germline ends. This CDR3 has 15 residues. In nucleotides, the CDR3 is TGTGCCAGCAGTTTGGGAGGGGCACATTACACTGAAGCTTTCTTT. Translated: CASSLGGAHYTEAFF.

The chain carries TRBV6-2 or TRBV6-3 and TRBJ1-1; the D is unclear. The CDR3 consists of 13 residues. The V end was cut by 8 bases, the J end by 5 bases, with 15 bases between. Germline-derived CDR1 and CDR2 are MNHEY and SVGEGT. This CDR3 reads CASVGRVGTEAFF. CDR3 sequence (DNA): TGTGCCAGCGTAGGGAGGGTGGGTACTGAAGCTTTCTTT.

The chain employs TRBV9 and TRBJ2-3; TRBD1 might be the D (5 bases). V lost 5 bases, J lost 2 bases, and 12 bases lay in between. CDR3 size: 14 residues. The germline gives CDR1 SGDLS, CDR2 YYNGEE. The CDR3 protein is CASSWGETTDTQYF. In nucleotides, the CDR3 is TGTGCCAGCAGTTGGGGCGAAACCACAGATACGCAGTATTTT.

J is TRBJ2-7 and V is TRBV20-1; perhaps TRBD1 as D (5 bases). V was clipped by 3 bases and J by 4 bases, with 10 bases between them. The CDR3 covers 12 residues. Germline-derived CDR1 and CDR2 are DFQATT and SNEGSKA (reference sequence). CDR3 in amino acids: CSASQGLYEQYF. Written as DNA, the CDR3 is TGCAGTGCTAGCCAGGGCCTTTACGAGCAGTACTTC.

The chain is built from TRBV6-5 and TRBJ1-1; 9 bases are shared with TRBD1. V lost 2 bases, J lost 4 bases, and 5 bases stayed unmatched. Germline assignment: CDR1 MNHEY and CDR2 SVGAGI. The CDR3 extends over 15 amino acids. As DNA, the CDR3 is TGTGCCAGCAGTTACGCCGGGACAGGGACCACTGAAGCTTTCTTT. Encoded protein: CASSYAGTGTTEAFF.

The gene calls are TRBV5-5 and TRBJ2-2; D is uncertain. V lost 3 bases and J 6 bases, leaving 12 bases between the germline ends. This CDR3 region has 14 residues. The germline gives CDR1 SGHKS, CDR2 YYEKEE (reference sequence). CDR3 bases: TGTGCCAGCAGCTCCCGACTCATTGCCGGGGAGCTGTTTTTT. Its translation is CASSSRLIAGELFF.